This TCR beta chain was obtained from a study of T cells after yellow fever vaccination (dated by TCRdb to 2018 to 2020). For context, the study as a whole: Libraries from fractions with low cell numbers were prepared with the SMART-Seq v4 Ultra Low Input RNA kit. Blood samples were taken at several timepoints before and after primary and secondary immunization, and bulk PBMC replicates and cell subsets were isolated. To track T-cell clones before and after primary and booster YFV17D yellow fever vaccination, bulk TCR alpha and beta repertoires were sequenced longitudinally. Two healthy male donors, one aged 18 to 29 and one aged 30 to 40 years, were included in the cohort.

What the work shows at the level of the full study, not this receptor alone: Because the study included only a couple of donors, the extent to which the findings can be generalized is limited. Compared with the primary T-cell response, the secondary T-cell response was weaker but faster, peaking on day 5 rather than day 15. Because abundant contaminating clonotypes from the bulk population could be contained in FACS-sorted repertoires, computational filtering was required. Most clones expanded after primary vaccination (almost 98% of CD4 and roughly 88% of CD8) were re-detected after the booster, suggesting that broad memory maintenance occurred. A small fraction of clonotypes showed up in both the CD4 and CD8 compartments, probably as a result of convergent recombination.

Reading the label with the study, this specimen's treatment or condition is: live attenuated yellow fever vaccine strain. A standard Ficoll-Paque protocol was used to isolate PBMCs from peripheral blood. CD4 and CD8 T-cell fractions were isolated with Dynabeads CD4 and CD8 positive selection kits. TriZol was used to extract RNA from bulk PBMCs, CD4 and CD8 fractions, and dextramer-positive and dextramer-negative fractions. Synthesis of TCR cDNA relied on 5'RACE template switching, a step that introduced a universal primer site along with unique molecular identifiers. Priming of cDNA synthesis was performed from both the TCR alpha and TCR beta constant segments. Two PCR steps were used to amplify libraries, with sample barcodes and sequencing adapters being added in the second step. Sequencing of libraries was done on Illumina HiSeq 2500 (2x100 bp) or NovaSeq (2x150 bp). The study's own analysis went as follows. MIGEC handled demultiplexing of reads and collapsing into UMI consensus sequences, while MiXCR performed V(D)J alignment. Vaccine-responding clonotypes were defined with edgeR using replicate PBMC samples, requiring FDR below 0.01 and a log2 fold change above 5 up to day 15. Each bulk clonotype was labeled CD4 or CD8 based on which sequenced repertoire, CD4 or CD8, contained the clonotype at higher abundance. The public reads were run again by TCRdb, first through fastp at Q25 and then through MiXCR, and only productive beta chains were kept. All rows with the same CDR3 protein become a single entry with the most common DNA and genes. The authors' filters were not applied to this entry. For this sample the table gives under 80,000 distinct CDR3 sequences, of which around 7.4% were detected only once. The top ten constitute 36% of the sample.

This clonotype was seen many times. This clone's antigen is unknown. No clone much larger than this one lies a single base away; base qualities are absent. The germline V gene encodes CDR1 LNHNV and CDR2 YYDKDF (reference sequence). The junction shows trimming of 4 bases on V and 1 base on J, plus 11 bases between the germline ends. Taken from cysteine to phenylalanine, the CDR3 has 15 residues. The kept DNA is CDR3 alone, 45 bases in frame from the first base. The sequence was obtained from a young man who received the YFV17D yellow fever vaccine. The material was CD8+ T cells sorted from PBMCs, obtained 15 days after the yellow fever booster vaccination. Recombination joined TRBV15 with TRBJ2-1, and perhaps TRBD2 as D gene, on 5 matching bases. The CDR3 reads CATSIVGASYNEQFF. The nucleotide sequence is TGTGCCACCAGCATTGTGGGAGCGTCCTACAATGAGCAGTTCTTC.